This T cell receptor beta chain emerged from a study of radiation and T cells in renal cell carcinoma. Trimming at V came to 0 bases and at J to 5 bases, leaving 7 bases not matched to a gene. The CDR3 runs 17 residues. The germline V gene has CDR1 WSHSY and CDR2 SAAADI. Using immunoSEQ multiplex PCR, the repertoire was profiled, and TCRdb retains in-frame clones only, with some absent. In the table there are 160,000 or so clones, roughly 90% of which are singletons. Described time point: blood 2 weeks post-SBRT. Treatment specified: 15 Gy SBRT to primary tumor, nephrectomy 4 weeks later. The rearrangement links TRBV10-2 to TRBJ2-1; 10 positions match TRBD1. The clonotype was recovered from a woman aged 45-59 years with renal cell carcinoma. This specimen consisted of blood, obtained from a patient whose treatment included radiotherapy and nephrectomy. The CDR3 sequence: CASSESGTGVRNNEQFF. The CDR3 coding sequence is TGCGCCAGCAGTGAGTCCGGGACAGGGGTTCGGAACAATGAGCAGTTCTTC.